This T cell receptor beta chain originates from a study of blood T cells in healthy people across ages. For the second PCR, which ran for about 6 to 12 cycles, a sample-barcoded 5' primer and a J-beta primer mix were used. Each of the samples gave a minimum of 2.5 million paired-end reads that contained CDR3. TCRdb passed the 5' RACE reads through MiXCR, listing each CDR3 protein once. The sample lists fewer than 1.5 million distinct CDR3 sequences; approximately 38% were seen once. Drawing of peripheral blood yielded about 10 milliliters from each donor. Germline V CDR1 and CDR2: MNHEY, SVGAGI. The CDR3 has 15 residues. With V trimmed by 7 bases and J by 4 bases, 10 bases remained unmatched.

The chain is built from TRBV6-5 and TRBJ2-7, with TRBD2 identical over 10 bases. Input material: blood. The sequence was collected from a woman between 18 and 30 years old in good health. The chain's CDR3 is CASKITSGMGYEQYF. CDR3 coding DNA: TGTGCCAGCAAGATAACTAGCGGGATGGGATACGAGCAGTACTTC.